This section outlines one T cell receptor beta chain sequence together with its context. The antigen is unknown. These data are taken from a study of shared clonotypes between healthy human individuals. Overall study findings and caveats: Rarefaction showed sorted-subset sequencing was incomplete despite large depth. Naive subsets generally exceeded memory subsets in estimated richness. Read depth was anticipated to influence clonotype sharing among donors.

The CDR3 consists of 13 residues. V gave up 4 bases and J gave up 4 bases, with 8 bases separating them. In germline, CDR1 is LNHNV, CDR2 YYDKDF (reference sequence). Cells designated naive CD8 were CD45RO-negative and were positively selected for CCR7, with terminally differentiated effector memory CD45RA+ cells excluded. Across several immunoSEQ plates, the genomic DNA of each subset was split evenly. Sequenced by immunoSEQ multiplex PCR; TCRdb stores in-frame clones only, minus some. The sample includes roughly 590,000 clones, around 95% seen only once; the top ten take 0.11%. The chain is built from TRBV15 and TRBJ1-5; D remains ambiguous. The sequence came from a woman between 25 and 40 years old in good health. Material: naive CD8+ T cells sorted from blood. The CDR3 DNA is TGTGCCACCAGCAAGGTGTGGAATCAGCCCCAGCATTTT. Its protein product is CATSKVWNQPQHF.